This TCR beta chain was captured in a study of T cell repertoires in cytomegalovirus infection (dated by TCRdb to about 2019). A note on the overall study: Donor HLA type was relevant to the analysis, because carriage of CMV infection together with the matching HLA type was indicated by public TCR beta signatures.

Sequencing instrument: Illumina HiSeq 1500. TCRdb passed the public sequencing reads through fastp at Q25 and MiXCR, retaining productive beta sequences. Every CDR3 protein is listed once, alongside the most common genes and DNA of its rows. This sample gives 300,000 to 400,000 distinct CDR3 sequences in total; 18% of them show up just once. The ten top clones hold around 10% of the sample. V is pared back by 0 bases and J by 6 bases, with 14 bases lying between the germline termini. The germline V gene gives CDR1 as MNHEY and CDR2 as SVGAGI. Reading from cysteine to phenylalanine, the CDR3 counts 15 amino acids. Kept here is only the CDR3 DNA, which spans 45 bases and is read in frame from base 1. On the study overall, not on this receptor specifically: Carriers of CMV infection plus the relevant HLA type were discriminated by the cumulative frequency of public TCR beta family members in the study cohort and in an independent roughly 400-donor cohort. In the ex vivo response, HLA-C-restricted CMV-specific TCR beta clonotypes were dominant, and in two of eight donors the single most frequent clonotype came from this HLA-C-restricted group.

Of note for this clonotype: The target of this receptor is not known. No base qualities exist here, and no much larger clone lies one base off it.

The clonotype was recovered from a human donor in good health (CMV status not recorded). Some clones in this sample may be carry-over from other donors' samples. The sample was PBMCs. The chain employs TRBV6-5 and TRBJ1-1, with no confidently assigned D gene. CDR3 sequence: CASSYSRRDGSEAFF. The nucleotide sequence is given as TGTGCCAGCAGTTACTCGAGGAGGGATGGTTCTGAAGCTTTCTTT.